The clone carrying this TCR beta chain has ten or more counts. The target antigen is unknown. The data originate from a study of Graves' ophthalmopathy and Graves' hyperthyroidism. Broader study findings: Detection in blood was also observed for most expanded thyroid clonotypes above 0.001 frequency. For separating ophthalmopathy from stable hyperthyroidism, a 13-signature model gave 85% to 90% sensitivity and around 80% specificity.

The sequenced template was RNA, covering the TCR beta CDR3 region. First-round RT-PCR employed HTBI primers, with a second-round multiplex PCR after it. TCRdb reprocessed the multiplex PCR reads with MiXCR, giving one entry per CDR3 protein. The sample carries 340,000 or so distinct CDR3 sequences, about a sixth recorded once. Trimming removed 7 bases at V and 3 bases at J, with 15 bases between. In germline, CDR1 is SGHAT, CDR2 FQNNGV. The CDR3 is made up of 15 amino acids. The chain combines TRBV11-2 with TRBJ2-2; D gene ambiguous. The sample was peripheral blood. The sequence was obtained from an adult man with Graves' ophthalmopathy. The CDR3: CASTPLARYTGELFF. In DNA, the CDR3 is TGTGCCAGCACCCCACTGGCGCGGTACACCGGGGAGCTGTTTTTT.